The 9 T cell receptor beta chains presented below share a single source sample, sequenced in a study of early stage breast cancer tumors. The protocol was immunoSEQ multiplex PCR, while the TCRdb copy is restricted to in-frame clones and leaves out a portion. The data contain about 51,000 clones, roughly 78% of them singletons. Material: blood. These receptors originate from a person aged 40 to 49 with breast cancer.

The rearrangement links TRBV5-5 to TRBJ2-7; D assignment may be TRBD1 or TRBD2 (5 bases each). There are 13 residues in the CDR3. Deletions cut 4 bases from V and 5 bases from J, with 13 bases between. Germline CDR1 SGHKS, CDR2 YYEKEE (reference sequence). The CDR3 spells CASSQVGVNEQYF. In DNA form, the CDR3 reads TGTGCCAGCAGCCAGGTGGGGGTTAACGAGCAGTACTTC.

The CDR3 DNA reads as TGTGCCTGGAGTGTAGACAGCTTAAGCAATCAGCCCCAGCATTTT. Translation gives CAWSVDSLSNQPQHF. The chain has TRBV30 and TRBJ1-5, with D perhaps matching TRBD1 (5 bases). Trimming left V 0 bases short and J 1 base short, with 10 bases between. The CDR3 runs 15 residues. Germline V gene lookup returns CDR1 GTSNPN and CDR2 SVGIG (reference sequence).

This clone was observed a handful of times. This sequence joins TRBV30 and TRBJ2-7; D is undetermined. Germline CDR1 GTSNPN, CDR2 SVGIG (reference sequence). There are 14 residues in the CDR3. Trimming pared 0 bases from V and 3 bases from J, leaving 12 bases between. CDR3 nucleotide sequence: TGTGCCTGGAGTGTACCCGGGCCGCGCTACGAGCAGTACTTC. The encoded protein is CAWSVPGPRYEQYF.

The chain carries TRBV12-5 and TRBJ2-7, with D possibly being TRBD2 (5 bases). Trimming pared 0 bases from V and 0 bases from J, leaving 6 bases between. The CDR3 contains 14 residues. Germline loops: CDR1 LGHNT, CDR2 FRNRAP. CDR3 sequence: CASGLVGSSYEQYF. CDR3 DNA: TGTGCTAGTGGTTTGGTAGGGAGCTCCTACGAGCAGTACTTC.

The chain is built from TRBV6-6 and TRBJ2-7, with 7 bases lining up with TRBD1. CDR3 length equals 13 residues. The germline V gene encodes CDR1 MNHNY and CDR2 SVGAGI (reference sequence). V shed 6 bases, J shed 6 bases, and the junction held 8 bases outside the gene matches. The CDR3 DNA sequence: TGTGCCAGCAGGGTCGGACAGGCGGGCGAGCAGTACTTC. Protein: CASRVGQAGEQYF.

The chain recombines TRBV4-2 with TRBJ2-7, with 11 bases fitting TRBD2. V lost 0 bases and J lost 7; bases outside the gene matches: 8. Per the germline V gene, CDR1 is LGHNA and CDR2 is YNFKEQ. The CDR3 has 16 residues. CDR3 protein: CASSQDVGGLAVEQYF. In DNA form, the CDR3 reads TGTGCCAGCAGCCAAGATGTGGGGGGACTAGCGGTAGAGCAGTACTTC.

The rearrangement joins TRBV7-3 to TRBJ1-1, with a weak D call TRBD1 (5 bases). This CDR3 contains 13 residues. The germline CDR1 and CDR2 sequences are SGHTA and FQGTGA. V was cut by 5 bases and J by 1 base, with 8 bases left in between. The CDR3 protein is CASSRQRNTEAFF. CDR3 coding DNA: TGTGCCAGCAGCCGACAGAGGAACACTGAAGCTTTCTTT. The variable domain in full, completed from reference TRBV7-3 and TRBJ1-1, reads GAGVSQTPSNKVTEKGKYVELRCDPISGHTALYWYRQSLGQGPEFLIYFQGTGAADDSGLPNDRFFAVRPEGSVSTLKIQRTERGDSAVYLCASSRQRNTEAFFGQGTRLTVV.

The chain uses TRBV7-2 and TRBJ2-1; maybe TRBD1 (5 bases). The germline gives CDR1 SGHTA, CDR2 FQGNSA. The CDR3 covers 16 residues. Trimming cost V 1 base and J 4 bases, with 14 bases left between them. The CDR3 loop reads CASSLGGDLRYNEQFF. CDR3 nucleotide sequence: TGTGCCAGCAGCTTAGGGGGCGACCTCAGATACAATGAGCAGTTCTTC.

The J gene is TRBJ2-3, the V gene TRBV2; TRBD2 matches 7 bases. CDR1 SNHLY and CDR2 FYNNEI come from the germline V gene. This CDR3 has 14 residues. Trimming at V came to 6 bases and at J to 0 bases, leaving 3 bases not matched to a gene. CDR3 nucleotides: TGTGCCAGCAGGGAACTAGCGAGCACAGATACGCAGTATTTT. This encodes CASRELASTDTQYF. The variable domain in full, completed from reference TRBV2 and TRBJ2-3, reads EPEVTQTPSHQVTQMGQEVILRCVPISNHLYFYWYRQILGQKVEFLVSFYNNEISEKSEIFDDQFSVERPDGSNFTLKIRSTKLEDSAMYFCASRELASTDTQYFGPGTRLTVL.